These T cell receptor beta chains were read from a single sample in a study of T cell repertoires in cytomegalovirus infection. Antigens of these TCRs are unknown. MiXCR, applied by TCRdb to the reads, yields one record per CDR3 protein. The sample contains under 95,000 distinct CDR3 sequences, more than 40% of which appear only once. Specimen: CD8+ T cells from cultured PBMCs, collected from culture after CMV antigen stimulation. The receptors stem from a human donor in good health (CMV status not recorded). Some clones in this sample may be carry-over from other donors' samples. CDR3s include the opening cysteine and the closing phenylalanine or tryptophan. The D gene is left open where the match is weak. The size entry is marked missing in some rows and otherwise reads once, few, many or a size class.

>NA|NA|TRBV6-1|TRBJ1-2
CASSPKGDPNYGYTF
TGTGCCAGCAGTCCAAAGGGGGATCCTAACTATGGCTACACCTTC
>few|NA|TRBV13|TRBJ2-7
CASSSASYEQYF
TGTGCCAGCAGCTCCGCTTCCTACGAGCAGTACTTC
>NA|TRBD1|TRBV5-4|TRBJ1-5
CASRNRGNNQPQHF
TGTGCCAGCAGGAACAGGGGGAATAATCAGCCCCAGCATTTT
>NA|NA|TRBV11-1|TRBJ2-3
CASRARSTDTQYF
TGTGCCAGCCGGGCGCGGAGCACAGATACGCAGTATTTT
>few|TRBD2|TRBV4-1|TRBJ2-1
CASSQQEAGEVEDEQFF
TGCGCCAGCAGCCAACAGGAAGCGGGAGAGGTAGAGGATGAGCAGTTCTTC
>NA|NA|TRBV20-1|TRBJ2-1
CSATPKALDRPSYNEQFF
TGCAGTGCTACCCCGAAGGCTTTGGACCGGCCTTCTTACAATGAGCAGTTCTTC
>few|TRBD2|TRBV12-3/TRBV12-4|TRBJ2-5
CASTTWRGLAGPDQETQYF
TGTGCCAGCACAACCTGGCGTGGGCTAGCGGGGCCCGACCAAGAGACCCAGTACTTC
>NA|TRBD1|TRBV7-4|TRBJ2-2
CASSLVGGRTGELFF
TGTGCCAGCAGCTTAGTAGGGGGCCGAACCGGGGAGCTGTTTTTT
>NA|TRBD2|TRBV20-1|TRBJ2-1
CSAGKRGVRINEQFF
TGCAGTGCGGGCAAGCGGGGGGTGAGAATCAATGAGCAGTTCTTC
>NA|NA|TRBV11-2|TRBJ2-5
CASSSSGGETQYF
TGTGCCAGCAGCTCGTCAGGGGGGGAGACCCAGTACTTC
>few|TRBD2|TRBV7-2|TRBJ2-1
CASSRSGRASSNEQFF
TGTGCCAGCAGCCGTAGCGGGAGGGCCAGTAGCAATGAGCAGTTCTTC
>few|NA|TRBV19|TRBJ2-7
CASSMDGTYEQYF
TGTGCCAGTAGTATGGACGGCACCTACGAGCAGTACTTC
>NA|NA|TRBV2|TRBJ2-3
CASSEPSTGSPTDTQYF
TGTGCCAGCAGTGAACCTAGTACAGGGTCCCCCACAGATACGCAGTATTTT
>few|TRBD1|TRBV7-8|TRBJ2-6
CASSLTGGRLYGANVLTF
TGTGCCAGCAGCTTAACAGGGGGCCGTCTGTATGGGGCCAACGTCCTGACTTTC
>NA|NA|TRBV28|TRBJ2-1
CASSPAPIKSSYNEQFF
TGTGCCAGCAGTCCCGCCCCGATTAAGAGCTCCTACAATGAGCAGTTCTTC
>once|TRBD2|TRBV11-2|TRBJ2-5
CASSQSTGRAWQETQYF
TGTGCCAGCAGCCAATCCACCGGGAGGGCCTGGCAAGAGACCCAGTACTTC
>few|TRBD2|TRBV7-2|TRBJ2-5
CASSLGWMGTNPQETQYF
TGTGCCAGCAGCTTAGGGTGGATGGGGACTAACCCACAAGAGACCCAGTACTTC
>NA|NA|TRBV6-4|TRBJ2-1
CASSAPGTSILFF
TGTGCCAGCAGTGCCCCGGGGACCTCGATTCTGTTCTTC
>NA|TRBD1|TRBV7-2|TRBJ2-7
CASSLDGTASYEQYF
TGTGCCAGCAGCTTAGATGGGACAGCCTCCTACGAGCAGTACTTC
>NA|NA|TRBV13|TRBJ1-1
CASSPGTSITEAFF
TGTGCCAGCAGCCCCGGAACATCTATCACTGAAGCTTTCTTT
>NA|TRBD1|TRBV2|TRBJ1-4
CASSDIQGAVEKLFF
TGTGCCAGCAGTGATATACAGGGGGCGGTGGAAAAACTGTTTTTT
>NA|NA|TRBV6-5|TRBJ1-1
CASSRGGMNTEAFF
TGTGCCAGCTCAAGGGGGGGCATGAACACTGAAGCTTTCTTT
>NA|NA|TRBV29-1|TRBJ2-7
CSVEDGERPRYEQYF
TGCAGCGTTGAAGATGGTGAACGACCCCGCTACGAGCAGTACTTC
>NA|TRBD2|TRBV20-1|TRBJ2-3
CSFRAGTSGTGGATDTQYF
TGCAGTTTCAGAGCTGGGACTAGCGGGACTGGGGGAGCGACAGATACGCAGTATTTT
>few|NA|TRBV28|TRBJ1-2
CASSFGGGTYGYTF
TGTGCCAGCAGTTTTGGTGGGGGGACCTATGGCTACACCTTC
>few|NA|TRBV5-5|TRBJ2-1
CASSSRVHEQFF
TGTGCCAGCAGCTCGCGGGTGCATGAGCAGTTCTTC
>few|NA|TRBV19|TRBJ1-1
CASSLDGMQGAFF
TGTGCCAGTAGTCTGGACGGCATGCAGGGAGCTTTCTTT
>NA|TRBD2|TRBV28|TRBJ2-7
CASSLAGEGPSYEQYF
TGTGCCAGCAGCCTAGCGGGAGAGGGACCTTCCTACGAGCAGTACTTC
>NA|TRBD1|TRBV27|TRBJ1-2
CASSTTGGGSYGYTF
TGTGCCAGCAGCACTACAGGGGGGGGATCCTATGGCTACACCTTC
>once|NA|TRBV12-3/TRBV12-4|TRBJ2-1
CASSPGGGSREQFF
TGTGCCAGCAGTCCTGGGGGGGGCTCACGGGAGCAGTTCTTC
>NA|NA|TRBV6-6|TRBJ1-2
CASSDDLDGFYSYGYTF
TGTGCCAGCAGTGACGATTTAGACGGCTTCTACTCTTATGGCTACACCTTC
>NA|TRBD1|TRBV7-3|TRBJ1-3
CASRHDRGGNTIYF
TGTGCCAGCAGGCATGACAGGGGTGGAAACACCATATATTTT
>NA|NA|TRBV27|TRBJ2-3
CASSLAGSRSDTQYF
TGTGCCAGCAGTTTAGCCGGGAGTAGGTCAGATACGCAGTATTTT
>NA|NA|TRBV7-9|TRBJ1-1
CASTGTNTEAFF
TGTGCCAGCACGGGCACCAACACTGAAGCTTTCTTT
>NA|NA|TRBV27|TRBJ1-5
CASSLHINQPQHF
TGTGCCAGCAGTTTACACATCAATCAGCCCCAGCATTTT
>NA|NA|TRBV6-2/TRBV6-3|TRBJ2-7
CASSTPKGVNSEQYF
TGTGCCAGCAGTACCCCGAAGGGGGTCAACTCCGAGCAGTACTTC
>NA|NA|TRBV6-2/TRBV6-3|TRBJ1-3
CASSPSGLGNTIYF
TGTGCCAGCAGTCCCTCGGGACTAGGAAACACCATATATTTT
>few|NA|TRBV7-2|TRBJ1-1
CASSLKGHAFF
TGTGCCAGCAGCTTAAAGGGCCACGCTTTCTTT
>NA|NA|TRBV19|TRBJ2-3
CASSADSASTDTQYF
TGTGCCAGTAGTGCGGACAGTGCGAGCACAGATACGCAGTATTTT
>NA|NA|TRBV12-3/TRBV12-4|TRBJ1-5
CASSLSGFNQPQHF
TGTGCCAGCAGTTTATCAGGGTTCAATCAGCCCCAGCATTTT
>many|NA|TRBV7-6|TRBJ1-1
CASSLGGEAFF
TGTGCCAGCAGCTTAGGGGGGGAAGCTTTCTTT
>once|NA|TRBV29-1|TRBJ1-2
CSVSRDGAMNGYTF
TGCAGCGTATCTCGGGACGGCGCTATGAATGGCTACACCTTC
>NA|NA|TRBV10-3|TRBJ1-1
CAISEGAPEAFF
TGTGCCATCAGTGAGGGGGCACCAGAAGCTTTCTTT
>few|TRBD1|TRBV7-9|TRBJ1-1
CASTSGGRGKPEAFF
TGTGCCAGCACCTCCGGGGGCAGGGGGAAACCTGAAGCTTTCTTT
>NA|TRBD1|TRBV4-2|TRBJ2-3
CASRGGVRTDTQYF
TGTGCCAGCAGAGGGGGCGTGCGCACAGATACGCAGTATTTT
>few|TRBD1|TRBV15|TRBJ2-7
CATQGQGASGSYEQYF
TGTGCCACCCAGGGACAGGGGGCCAGCGGGAGTTACGAGCAGTACTTC
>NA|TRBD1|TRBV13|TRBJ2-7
CASTTWGTGAYEQYF
TGTGCCAGCACCACCTGGGGTACAGGGGCGTACGAGCAGTACTTC
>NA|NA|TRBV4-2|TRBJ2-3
CASSQGARWGADTQYF
TGTGCCAGCAGCCAAGGGGCCCGGTGGGGTGCAGATACGCAGTATTTT
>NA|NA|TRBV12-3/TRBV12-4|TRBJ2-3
CASSLGKGHPQYF
TGTGCCAGCAGTTTAGGAAAGGGGCATCCGCAGTATTTT
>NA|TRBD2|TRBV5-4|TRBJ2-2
CASSLPIAGGTGELFF
TGTGCCAGCAGCTTGCCGATAGCGGGGGGGACCGGGGAGCTGTTTTTT
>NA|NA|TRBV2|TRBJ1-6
CASRKATGSPLHF
TGTGCCAGCCGGAAGGCGACGGGTTCACCCCTCCACTTT